The 12 T cell receptor beta chains presented below share a single source sample, sequenced in a study of T cells in Graves' hyperthyroidism and ophthalmopathy. TCR beta CDR3 regions were amplified from RNA transcripts. The primer set for the first-round RT-PCR of the TCR CDR3 was HTBI. Using its own MiXCR run on the multiplex PCR reads, TCRdb lists one record per CDR3 protein. The sample comprises approximately 700,000 distinct CDR3 sequences, 45% of which are singletons, and more than 7% rests with the top ten. The specimen was peripheral blood or thyroid tissue (not recorded which). These receptors were taken from an adult man with Graves' disease, either hyperthyroidism or ophthalmopathy (not recorded which).

This clonotype was recorded a few times. A read error is possible here, since a much larger clone lies one base away. The CDR3 coding sequence is TGTGCCAGCAGTGAGTCCCAGGCAACTAATGAAAAACTGTTTTTT. Residues: CASSESQATNEKLFF. This rearrangement joins TRBV10-3 to TRBJ1-4, with D unclear. The V gene's germline CDR1 is ENHRY and CDR2 SYGVKD. This CDR3 contains 15 residues.

As regards this clonotype: This could be a read error, since a much larger clone is one nucleotide away. This CDR3 fails to terminate in the conserved phenylalanine or tryptophan, so it likely reflects a read error. This chain's CDR3 is CASSLDSSTSYEQYL. The CDR3 coding sequence is TGTGCCAGCAGTTTGGACTCCTCCACCTCCTACGAGCAGTACCTC. The V call is TRBV7-8, the J call TRBJ2-7, with D perhaps matching TRBD2 (5 bases). Per the germline V gene, CDR1 is SGHVS and CDR2 is FQNEAQ. The CDR3 has 15 amino acids. V was pared by 6 bases and J by 0 bases, with 15 bases between.

A few counts support this clonotype. V and J are TRBV20-1 and TRBJ1-4, with 7 nucleotides matching TRBD1. The V gene end was trimmed by 5 bases and the J gene end by 0 bases; junction bases not matched to a gene: 9. This CDR3 region has 16 residues. The germline V gene has CDR1 DFQATT and CDR2 SNEGSKA (reference sequence). Written as DNA, the CDR3 is TGCAGTGCTCGGGACAGCAATTTGCCAACTAATGAAAAACTGTTTTTT. Protein product: CSARDSNLPTNEKLFF.

V is TRBV7-9 and J is TRBJ2-7, with D perhaps matching TRBD1 (5 bases). CDR3 size: 15 residues. Trimming removed 6 bases from V and 3 bases from J, with 18 bases in between. Looked up from germline, CDR1 is SEHNR and CDR2 is FQNEAQ (reference sequence). The CDR3, as DNA: TGTGCCAGCAGTTTGGGTCAGGCAGACAGCTACGAGCAGTACTTC. Encoded protein: CASSLGQADSYEQYF.

The chain recombines TRBV2 with TRBJ1-3; D gene ambiguous. CDR1 and CDR2 from the germline V gene are SNHLY and FYNNEI. CDR3 length equals 16 residues. V was cut by 3 bases and J by 0 bases, with 12 bases left in between. The CDR3, as DNA: TGTGCCAGCAGTGAGGGGAGGTCCGACTCTGGAAACACCATATATTTT. This gives the protein CASSEGRSDSGNTIYF.

This chain connects TRBV7-3 to TRBJ1-3; 9 nucleotides match TRBD1. With V trimmed by 5 bases and J by 3 bases, 11 bases remained unmatched. The length of the CDR3 is 17 residues. Germline CDR1 is SGHTA and CDR2 is FQGTGA. Here the CDR3 reads CASSPLTGQGIGNTIYF. The CDR3, as DNA: TGTGCCAGCAGCCCTCTAACCGGACAGGGGATTGGAAACACCATATATTTT.

The chain employs TRBV20-1 and TRBJ2-5; no firm D call. Trimming took off 0 bases at V and 2 bases at J, with 16 bases between the two ends. The CDR3 length is 16 residues. CDR1 and CDR2 from the germline V gene are DFQATT and SNEGSKA (reference sequence). DNA for the CDR3: TGCAGTGCTAGAGAAATCAACACCATTACTCAAGAGACCCAGTACTTC. Its translation is CSAREINTITQETQYF.

The chain has TRBV19 and TRBJ2-7; D tentatively reads TRBD1 or TRBD2 (5 bases each). This CDR3 comprises 14 residues. CDR1 is LNHDA and CDR2 is SQIVND in the germline V gene (reference sequence). V gave up 1 base and J gave up 3 bases, with 10 bases separating them. DNA of the CDR3: TGTGCCAGTAGTATAGCGGGGACGGGCTACGAGCAGTACTTC. The encoded protein is CASSIAGTGYEQYF.

The CDR3 here is CASSMPAFWNTEAFF. CDR3 nucleotide sequence: TGTGCCAGCAGCATGCCAGCTTTCTGGAACACTGAAGCTTTCTTT. The V and J genes are TRBV5-4 and TRBJ1-1; D is uncertain. Between the trimmed V and J ends, which lost 4 bases and 1 base, there was a span of 14 bases. The germline V gene has CDR1 SGHNT and CDR2 YYREEE (reference sequence). CDR3 length: 15 residues.

This clonotype appeared many times. V usage is TRBV7-2 and J usage is TRBJ2-6; TRBD1 agrees at 12 bases. Germline V CDR1 and CDR2: SGHTA, FQGNSA. CDR3 size: 18 residues. The ends lost 3 bases at V and 2 bases at J; junction bases unmatched: 5. The CDR3 region has the DNA TGTGCCAGCAGCTTGACCGGGACAGGGGGCGCTGGGGCCAACGTCCTGACTTTC. Encoded protein: CASSLTGTGGAGANVLTF.

The chain is built from TRBV2 and TRBJ1-4; no firm D call. This CDR3 has 10 amino acids. Germline CDR1 and CDR2: SNHLY and FYNNEI. For the CDR3, the DNA is TGTGGAGAGGGCGAGGACAAACTGTTTTTT. Translating it yields CGEGEDKLFF. Full variable domain (remainder filled in from reference TRBV2 and TRBJ1-4): EPEVTQTPSHQVTQMGQEVILRCVPISNHLYFYWYRQILGQKVEFLVSFYNNEISEKSEIFDDQFSVERPDGSNFTLKIRSTKLEDSAMYFCGEGEDKLFFGSGTQLSVL.

Note on this clonotype: This may be a read error: a much more frequent sequence differs by one nucleotide. The chain recombines TRBV2 with TRBJ1-4; D is perhaps TRBD1 (5 bases). V was shortened by 1 base and J by 6 bases, with 9 bases between the two germline ends. Germline V gene sequence: CDR1 SNHLY, CDR2 FYNNEI. The CDR3 is 14 residues long. The CDR3 sequence: CASSEEGFYEKLFF. CDR3 coding DNA: TGTGCCAGCAGTGAAGAGGGGTTTTATGAAAAACTGTTTTTT. The full variable domain, in which reference TRBV2 and TRBJ1-4 provide the parts outside the CDR3, is EPEVTQTPSHQVTQMGQEVILRCVPISNHLYFYWYRQILGQKVEFLVSFYNNEISEKSEIFDDQFSVERPDGSNFTLKIRSTKLEDSAMYFCASSEEGFYEKLFFGSGTQLSVL.